The clone carrying this T cell receptor beta chain was seen repeatedly, ten times or more. TCRdb used MiXCR to reprocess the reads, holding one entry per CDR3 protein. The table lists under 200,000 distinct CDR3 sequences, more than 9% of them singletons. This sample stems from a study of T cell repertoires in cytomegalovirus infection. The V end lost 2 bases, the J end lost 0 bases, and 10 bases lay between the germline ends. This CDR3 spans 15 amino acids. Germline CDR1 and CDR2: SGHTA and FQGNSA. This TCR was recovered from a human donor in good health (CMV status not recorded). Some clones in this sample may be carry-over from other donors' samples. This chain uses TRBV7-2 with TRBJ2-5, with a possible D match to TRBD2 (6 bases). The sequencing input was PBMCs. The CDR3: CASSLSAGHQETQYF. CDR3 bases: TGTGCCAGCAGCTTATCCGCGGGGCACCAAGAGACCCAGTACTTC.